These 20 T cell receptor beta chains were all obtained from the same sample, sequenced in a study of blood T cell repertoires in COVID-19. The table came from immunoSEQ multiplex PCR; TCRdb's copy has only in-frame clones and leaves some out. The sample yields about 110,000 clones, 88% seen once. The sample comprised peripheral blood. These receptors were obtained from a human donor in a cohort sampled during active COVID-19.

The chain links TRBV6-5 to TRBJ2-1; D is possibly TRBD2 (5 bases). Germline CDR1 reads MNHEY; CDR2 reads SVGAGI. V was cut by 0 bases and J by 5 bases, with 8 bases left in between. This CDR3 spans 14 amino acids. The CDR3 sequence is CASSYSDSHNEQFF. CDR3 sequence (DNA): TGTGCCAGCAGTTACTCGGACTCTCACAATGAGCAGTTCTTC.

The chain recombines TRBV2 with TRBJ1-5; a possible D gene is TRBD1 (6 bases). Germline V CDR1 and CDR2: SNHLY, FYNNEI. The CDR3 sequence is 14 residues long. V was shortened by 4 bases and J by 4 bases, with 11 bases between the two germline ends. CDR3 DNA: TGTGCCAGCAGTGTTTGGGGGCCAAATCAGCCCCAGCATTTT. It codes for CASSVWGPNQPQHF.

The chain links TRBV27 to TRBJ2-1, with 11 bases matching TRBD1. This CDR3 has 15 amino acids. With 5 bases clipped from V and 3 bases from J, the junction kept 3 bases outside the gene matches. The germline CDR1 and CDR2 sequences are MNHEY and SMNVEV (reference sequence). CDR3 loop: CASSPGTGGYNEQFF. As DNA, the CDR3 is TGTGCCAGCAGTCCAGGGACAGGGGGCTACAATGAGCAGTTCTTC.

V gene TRBV4-1 combines with J gene TRBJ2-1; D might be TRBD2 (6 bases). Trimming took off 3 bases at V and 10 bases at J, with 25 bases between the two ends. Germline V lookup: CDR1 MGHRA, CDR2 YSYEKL. This CDR3 is built from 17 residues. The CDR3 here is CASSQSGGQWDFWEQFF. Written as DNA, the CDR3 is TGCGCCAGCAGCCAGAGTGGTGGGCAGTGGGACTTTTGGGAGCAGTTCTTC.

The chain has TRBV4-2 and TRBJ1-1; D perhaps matches TRBD1 (6 bases). The germline gives CDR1 LGHNA, CDR2 YNFKEQ. Between the trimmed V and J ends, which lost 0 bases and 5 bases, there was a span of 10 bases. The CDR3 sequence is 14 residues long. The CDR3 sequence: CASSQESRGTEAFF. The CDR3 nucleotides are TGTGCCAGCAGCCAAGAATCTAGGGGGACTGAAGCTTTCTTT.

The chain links TRBV19 to TRBJ1-5, with D possibly TRBD1 on 5 matching bases. The CDR3 has 15 amino acids. Germline V gives CDR1 LNHDA, CDR2 SQIVND (reference sequence). V dropped 6 bases and J dropped 0 bases, with 12 bases sitting between them. Here the CDR3 reads CASRRGGNSNQPQHF. The DNA of the CDR3 is TGTGCCAGTAGAAGGGGAGGGAATAGCAATCAGCCCCAGCATTTT.

V gene TRBV7-9 combines with J gene TRBJ2-2, with D unresolved. This CDR3 has 16 amino acids. CDR1 SEHNR and CDR2 FQNEAQ come from the germline V gene (reference sequence). Trimming removed 5 bases from V and 2 bases from J, with 15 bases in between. Written as DNA, the CDR3 is TGTGCCAGCAGCAGGGAACTCCTTACTAACACCGGGGAGCTGTTTTTT. Translation: CASSRELLTNTGELFF.

This rearrangement joins TRBV13 to TRBJ2-1, with D maybe TRBD2 (5 bases). V lost 4 bases and J lost 7, with 11 bases in between. Germline V gene data show CDR1 as PRHDT and CDR2 as FYEKMQ (reference sequence). The CDR3 runs 13 residues. The CDR3 spells CASSSLARNEQFF. DNA of the CDR3: TGTGCCAGCAGCTCCCTAGCCCGGAATGAGCAGTTCTTC. Based on the CDR3 plus reference TRBV13 and TRBJ2-1, the full variable domain is AAGVIQSPRHLIKEKRETATLKCYPIPRHDTVYWYQQGPGQDPQFLISFYEKMQSDKGSIPDRFSAQQFSDYHSELNMSSLELGDSALYFCASSSLARNEQFFGPGTRLTVL.

This rearrangement joins TRBV5-5 to TRBJ1-1; TRBD1 might be the D (5 bases). Trimming removed 4 bases at V and 1 base at J, with 14 bases between. Looked up from germline, CDR1 is SGHKS and CDR2 is YYEKEE (reference sequence). The CDR3 runs to 15 residues. As DNA, the CDR3 is TGTGCCAGCAGCCCCCTGACAGTCTGGAACACTGAAGCTTTCTTT. It is translated as CASSPLTVWNTEAFF.

In its sample, this clone was seen a few times. The rearrangement joins TRBV6-5 to TRBJ2-7; D perhaps matches TRBD1 (5 bases). Germline V gene data show CDR1 as MNHEY and CDR2 as SVGAGI. V was pared by 6 bases and J by 6 bases, with 15 bases between. The CDR3 runs to 13 residues. The CDR3 DNA reads as TGTGCCAGCAGCCCCCCTGGACAAGGCGAGCAGTACTTC. It codes for CASSPPGQGEQYF.

The gene calls are TRBV11-2 and TRBJ2-5, with D unresolved. Deletions cut 5 bases from V and 3 bases from J, with 4 bases between. This CDR3 has 11 amino acids. Germline V gene data show CDR1 as SGHAT and CDR2 as FQNNGV. The CDR3 here is CASSLEETQYF. The DNA for the CDR3 is TGTGCCAGCAGCCTCGAAGAGACCCAGTACTTC.

The chain couples TRBV5-1 to TRBJ2-1, with 7 bases matching TRBD2. Germline V gene data show CDR1 as SGHRS and CDR2 as YFSETQ. The CDR3 is 16 residues long. Trimming at V came to 0 bases and at J to 3 bases, leaving 6 bases not matched to a gene. The CDR3 DNA is TGCGCCAGCAGCTTGGCGGACGGGAGGCGCTACAATGAGCAGTTCTTC. It translates to CASSLADGRRYNEQFF.

The V and J genes are TRBV6-5 and TRBJ1-2; 7 bases fit TRBD1. There are 14 residues in the CDR3. V was pared by 7 bases and J by 0 bases, with 5 bases of the junction left unmatched. Germline V gene data show CDR1 as MNHEY and CDR2 as SVGAGI. The CDR3 DNA reads TGTGCCAGCACCCCGGGACAGTCTAACTATGGCTACACCTTC. As protein: CASTPGQSNYGYTF.

This clone was picked up one time. This chain links TRBV6-5 with TRBJ2-5; a weak D match, TRBD1 (6 bases). CDR3 length: 15 residues. The V gene's germline CDR1 is MNHEY and CDR2 SVGAGI. With 2 bases removed from V and 5 bases from J, the gap between germline ends came to 15 bases. This chain's CDR3 is CASSYEGTPGETQYF. The CDR3 DNA reads as TGTGCCAGCAGTTACGAGGGGACACCTGGGGAGACCCAGTACTTC.

The genes are TRBV4-1 and TRBJ1-2; D not certain. The CDR3 has 16 amino acids. Between the trimmed V and J ends, which lost 0 bases and 0 bases, there was a span of 11 bases. CDR1 is MGHRA, CDR2 YSYEKL, per germline. CDR3 sequence: CASSQDFNRANYGYTF. For the CDR3, the DNA is TGCGCCAGCAGCCAAGATTTTAACAGAGCTAACTATGGCTACACCTTC.

The V call is TRBV12-3 or TRBV12-4, the J call TRBJ1-1; possible D gene TRBD1, 5 bases. The V and J ends lost 4 bases and 11 bases respectively, with 11 bases between them. The CDR3 sequence is 11 residues long. This CDR3 reads CASSSGRLAFF. The CDR3 DNA is TGTGCCAGCAGTTCAGGGCGTCTCGCTTTCTTT.

The rearrangement links TRBV27 to TRBJ1-2, with TRBD1 matching 7 bases. From germline, CDR1 is MNHEY and CDR2 SMNVEV (reference sequence). V was clipped by 5 bases and J by 4 bases; unmatched bases: 13. This CDR3 spans 16 amino acids. The CDR3 sequence: CASSPRLGQGVYGYTF. The CDR3 DNA sequence: TGTGCCAGCAGTCCCAGATTGGGCCAGGGGGTCTATGGCTACACCTTC.

Points on this clone: A much larger clonotype is one base distant, so this may be a read error. Other nucleotide sequences in the sample specify the same CDR3. The chain is built from TRBV7-9 and TRBJ1-2; D is ambiguous. With 1 base removed from V and 4 bases from J, the gap between germline ends came to 7 bases. The germline V gene has CDR1 SEHNR and CDR2 FQNEAQ (reference sequence). CDR3 length equals 13 residues. Here the CDR3 DNA reads TGTGCCAGCAGCTTAGTGGCGGCCTATGGCTACACCTTC. Amino acid sequence: CASSLVAAYGYTF.

This chain connects TRBV29-1 to TRBJ2-3, with 7 bases fitting TRBD1. Germline trimming cut 7 bases from V and 2 bases from J; bases unmatched to any gene: 6. Germline CDR1 is SQVTM and CDR2 is ANQGSEA. CDR3 size: 13 residues. CDR3 loop: CSAYRGATDTQYF. In nucleotides, the CDR3 is TGCAGCGCCTACAGGGGCGCCACAGATACGCAGTATTTT.

The CDR3: CASSPRSRVEETQYF. The DNA for the CDR3 is TGTGCCAGCTCACCACGGTCCAGGGTGGAAGAGACCCAGTACTTC. The chain couples TRBV18 to TRBJ2-5, with TRBD1 as a possible D gene (5 bases). This CDR3 has 15 residues. The V end lost 1 base, the J end lost 3 bases, and 12 bases lay between the germline ends. Germline V lookup: CDR1 KGHSH, CDR2 LQKENI.